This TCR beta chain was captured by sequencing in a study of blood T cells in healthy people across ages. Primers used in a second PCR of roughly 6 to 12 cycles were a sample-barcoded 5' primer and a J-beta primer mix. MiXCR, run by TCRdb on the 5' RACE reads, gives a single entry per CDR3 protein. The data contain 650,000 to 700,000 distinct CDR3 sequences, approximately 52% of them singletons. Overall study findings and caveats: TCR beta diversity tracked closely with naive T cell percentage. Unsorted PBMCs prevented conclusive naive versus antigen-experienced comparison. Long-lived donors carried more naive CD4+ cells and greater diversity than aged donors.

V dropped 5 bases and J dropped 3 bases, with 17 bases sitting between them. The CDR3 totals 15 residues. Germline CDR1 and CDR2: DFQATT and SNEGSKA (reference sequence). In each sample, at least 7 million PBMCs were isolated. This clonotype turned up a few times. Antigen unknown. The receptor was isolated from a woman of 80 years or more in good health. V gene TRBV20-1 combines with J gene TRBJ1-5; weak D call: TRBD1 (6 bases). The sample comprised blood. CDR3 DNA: TGCAGTGCTGTCTCCGGGACAATACTCAATCAGCCCCAGCATTTT. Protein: CSAVSGTILNQPQHF.